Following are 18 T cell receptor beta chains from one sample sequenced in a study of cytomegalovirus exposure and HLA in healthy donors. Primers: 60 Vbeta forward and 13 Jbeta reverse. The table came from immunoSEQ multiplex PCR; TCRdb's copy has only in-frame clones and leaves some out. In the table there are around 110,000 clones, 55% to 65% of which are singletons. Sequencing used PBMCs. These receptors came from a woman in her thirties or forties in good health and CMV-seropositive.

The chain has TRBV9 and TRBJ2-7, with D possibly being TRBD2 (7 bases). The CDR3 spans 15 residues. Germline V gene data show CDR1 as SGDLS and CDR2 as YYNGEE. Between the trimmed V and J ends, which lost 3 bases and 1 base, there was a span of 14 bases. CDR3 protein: CASSAVGGASYEQYF. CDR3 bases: TGTGCCAGCAGCGCCGTAGGGGGGGCGTCCTACGAGCAGTACTTC.

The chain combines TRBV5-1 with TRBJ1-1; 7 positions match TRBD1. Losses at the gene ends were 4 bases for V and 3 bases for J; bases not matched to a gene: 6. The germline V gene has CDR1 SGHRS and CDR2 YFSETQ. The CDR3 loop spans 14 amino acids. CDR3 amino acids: CASSGDRADTEAFF. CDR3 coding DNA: TGCGCCAGCAGCGGAGACAGGGCTGACACTGAAGCTTTCTTT.

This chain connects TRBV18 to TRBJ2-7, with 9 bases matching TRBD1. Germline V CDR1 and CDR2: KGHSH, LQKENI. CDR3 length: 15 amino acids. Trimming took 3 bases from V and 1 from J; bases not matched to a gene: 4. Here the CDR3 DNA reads TGTGCCAGCTCACCCCGGGACAGGGATTCCTACGAGCAGTACTTC. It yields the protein CASSPRDRDSYEQYF.

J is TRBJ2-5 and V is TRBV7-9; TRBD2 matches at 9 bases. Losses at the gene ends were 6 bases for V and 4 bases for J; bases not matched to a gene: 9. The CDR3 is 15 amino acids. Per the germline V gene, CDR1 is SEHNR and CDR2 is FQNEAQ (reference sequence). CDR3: CASSRGGGRAETQYF. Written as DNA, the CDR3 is TGTGCCAGCAGTCGAGGAGGCGGGAGGGCAGAGACCCAGTACTTC.

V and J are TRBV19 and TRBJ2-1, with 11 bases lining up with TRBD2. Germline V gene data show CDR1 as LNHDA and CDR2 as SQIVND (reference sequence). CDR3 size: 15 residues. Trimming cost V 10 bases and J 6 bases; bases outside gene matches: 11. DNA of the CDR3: TGTGCCACCCACATACTAGCGGGAGATATCAATGAGCAGTTCTTC. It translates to CATHILAGDINEQFF. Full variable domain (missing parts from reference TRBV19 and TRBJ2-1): DGGITQSPKYLFRKEGQNVTLSCEQNLNHDAMYWYRQDPGQGLRLIYYSQIVNDFQKGDIAEGYSVSREKKESFPLTVTSAQKNPTAFYLCATHILAGDINEQFFGPGTRLTVL.

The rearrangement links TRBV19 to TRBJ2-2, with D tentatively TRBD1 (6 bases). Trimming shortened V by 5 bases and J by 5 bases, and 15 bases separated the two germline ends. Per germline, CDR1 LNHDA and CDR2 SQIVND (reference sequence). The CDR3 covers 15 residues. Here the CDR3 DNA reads TGTGCCAGTAGTTCCCTCCCTACAGGGACCGGGGAGCTGTTTTTT. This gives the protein CASSSLPTGTGELFF.

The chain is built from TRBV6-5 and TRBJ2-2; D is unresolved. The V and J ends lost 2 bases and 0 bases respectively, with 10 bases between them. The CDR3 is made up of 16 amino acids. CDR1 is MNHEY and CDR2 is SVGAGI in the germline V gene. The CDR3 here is CASSYDTRSNTGELFF. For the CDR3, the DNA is TGTGCCAGCAGTTACGATACTCGATCGAACACCGGGGAGCTGTTTTTT.

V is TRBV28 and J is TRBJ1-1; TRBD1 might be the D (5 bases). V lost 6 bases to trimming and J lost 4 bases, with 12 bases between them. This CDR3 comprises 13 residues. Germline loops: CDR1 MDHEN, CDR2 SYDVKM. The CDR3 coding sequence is TGTGCCAGCAGCCAACTGGGGGGCACTGAAGCTTTCTTT. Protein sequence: CASSQLGGTEAFF.

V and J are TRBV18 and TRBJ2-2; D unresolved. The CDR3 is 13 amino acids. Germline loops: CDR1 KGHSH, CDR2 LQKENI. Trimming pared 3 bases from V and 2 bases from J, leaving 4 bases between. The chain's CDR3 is CASSPGNTGELFF. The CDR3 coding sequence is TGTGCCAGCTCACCCGGTAACACCGGGGAGCTGTTTTTT.

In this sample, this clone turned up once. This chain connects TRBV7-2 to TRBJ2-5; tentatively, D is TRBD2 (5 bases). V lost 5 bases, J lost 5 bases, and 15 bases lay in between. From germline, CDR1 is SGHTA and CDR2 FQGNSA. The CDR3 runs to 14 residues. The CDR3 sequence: CASSRAGGQETQYF. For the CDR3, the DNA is TGTGCCAGCAGCCGCGCTGGCGGGCAGGAGACCCAGTACTTC.

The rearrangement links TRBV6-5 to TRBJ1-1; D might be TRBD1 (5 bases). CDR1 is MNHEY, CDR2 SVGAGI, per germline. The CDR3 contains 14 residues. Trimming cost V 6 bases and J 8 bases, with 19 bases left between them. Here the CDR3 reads CASSSVRVESEAFF. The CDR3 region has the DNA TGTGCCAGCAGCTCGGTCAGGGTGGAATCGGAAGCTTTCTTT.

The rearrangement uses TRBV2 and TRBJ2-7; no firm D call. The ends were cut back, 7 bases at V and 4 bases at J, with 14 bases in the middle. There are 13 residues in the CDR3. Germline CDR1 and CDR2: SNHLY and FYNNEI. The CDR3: CASNGVGFYEQYF. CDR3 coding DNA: TGTGCCAGCAATGGAGTGGGTTTTTACGAGCAGTACTTC.

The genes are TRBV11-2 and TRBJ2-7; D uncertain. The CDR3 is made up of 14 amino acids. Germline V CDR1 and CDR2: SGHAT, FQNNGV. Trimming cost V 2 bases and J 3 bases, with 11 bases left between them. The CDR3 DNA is TGTGCCAGCAGCTTAACGAGCCACCTCTACGAGCAGTACTTC. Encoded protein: CASSLTSHLYEQYF.

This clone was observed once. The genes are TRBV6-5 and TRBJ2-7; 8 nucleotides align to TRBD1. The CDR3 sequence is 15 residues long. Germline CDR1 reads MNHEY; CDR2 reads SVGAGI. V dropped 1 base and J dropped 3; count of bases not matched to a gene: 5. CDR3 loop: CASSYFSGGFYEQYF. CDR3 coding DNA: TGTGCCAGCAGTTACTTCTCAGGGGGCTTCTACGAGCAGTACTTC.

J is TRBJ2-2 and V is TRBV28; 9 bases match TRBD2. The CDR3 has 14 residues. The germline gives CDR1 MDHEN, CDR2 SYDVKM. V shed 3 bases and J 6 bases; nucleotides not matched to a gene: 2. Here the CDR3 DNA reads TGTGCCAGCAGTTTTGGCGGGAGGGCCGGGGAGCTGTTTTTT. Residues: CASSFGGRAGELFF.

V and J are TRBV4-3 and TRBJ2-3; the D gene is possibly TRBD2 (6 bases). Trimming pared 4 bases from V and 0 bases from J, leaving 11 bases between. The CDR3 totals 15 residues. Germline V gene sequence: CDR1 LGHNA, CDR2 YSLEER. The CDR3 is CASSPVAASTDTQYF. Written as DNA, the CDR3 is TGCGCCAGCAGCCCTGTAGCGGCAAGCACAGATACGCAGTATTTT.

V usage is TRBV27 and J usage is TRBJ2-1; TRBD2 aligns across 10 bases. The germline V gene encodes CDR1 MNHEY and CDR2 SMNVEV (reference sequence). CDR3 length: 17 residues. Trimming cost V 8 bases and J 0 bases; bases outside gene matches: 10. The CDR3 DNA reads TGTGCCAGCTCCCCGCTAGCGGGGGTCTCCTCCTACAATGAGCAGTTCTTC. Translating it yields CASSPLAGVSSYNEQFF.

CDR3 DNA: TGCGCCAGCAGCCAAGCCCATGGGGGGACTGGGGCCAACGTCCTGACTTTC. Amino acids: CASSQAHGGTGANVLTF. The genes are TRBV4-3 and TRBJ2-6; tentatively, D is TRBD2 (6 bases). The germline V gene encodes CDR1 LGHNA and CDR2 YSLEER. V lost 1 base, J lost 2 bases, and 12 bases lay in between. The CDR3 has 17 amino acids.